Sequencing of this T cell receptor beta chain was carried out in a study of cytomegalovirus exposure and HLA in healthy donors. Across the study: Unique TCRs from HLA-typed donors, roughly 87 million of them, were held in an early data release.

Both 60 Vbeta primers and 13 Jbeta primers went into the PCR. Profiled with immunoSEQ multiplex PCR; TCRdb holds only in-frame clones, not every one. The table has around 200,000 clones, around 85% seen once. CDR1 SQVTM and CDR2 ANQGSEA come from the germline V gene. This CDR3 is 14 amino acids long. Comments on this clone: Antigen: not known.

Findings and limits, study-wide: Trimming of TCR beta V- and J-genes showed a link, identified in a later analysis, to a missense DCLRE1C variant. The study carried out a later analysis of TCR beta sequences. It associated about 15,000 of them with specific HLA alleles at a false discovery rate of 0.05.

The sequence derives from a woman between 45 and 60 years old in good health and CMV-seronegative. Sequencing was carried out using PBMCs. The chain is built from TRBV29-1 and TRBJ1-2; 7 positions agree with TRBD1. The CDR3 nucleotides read TGCAACGTACTGCACTACCGGACAGGCTGGATTAGCACCTTC. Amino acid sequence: CNVLHYRTGWISTF.